Shown below are 9 T cell receptor beta chains from a single sample sequenced in a study of T cell repertoires in cytomegalovirus infection. Each CDR3 protein gets one entry after TCRdb re-called the reads with MiXCR. The sample lists about 110,000 distinct CDR3 sequences, around 28% seen once, with about 81% in the top ten. No cognate antigen is known for these TCRs. The sample in question was CD8+ T cells from cultured PBMCs, obtained from culture after CMV antigen stimulation. The receptors stem from a human donor in good health (CMV status not recorded). Some clones in this sample may be carry-over from other donors' samples.

This clonotype appeared a few times. The chain uses TRBV12-3 or TRBV12-4 and TRBJ2-2; no firm D call. Trimming removed 7 bases from V and 4 bases from J, with 13 bases in between. The CDR3 covers 14 residues. The CDR3 DNA reads TGTGCCAGCAAATATGCAGCTTCCACCGGGGAGCTGTTTTTT. Encoded protein: CASKYAASTGELFF.

V and J are TRBV6-5 and TRBJ2-5, with D tentatively TRBD2 (5 bases). The CDR3 loop spans 13 amino acids. Trimming shortened V by 4 bases and J by 5 bases, and 11 bases separated the two germline ends. Germline V gene data show CDR1 as MNHEY and CDR2 as SVGAGI. CDR3 region: CASSLSSSETQYF. The CDR3 nucleotides read TGTGCCAGCAGTTTATCTAGCTCGGAGACCCAGTACTTC.

This clonotype turned up a few times. The rearrangement joins TRBV27 to TRBJ2-1, with D possibly TRBD1 on 5 matching bases. The germline V gene has CDR1 MNHEY and CDR2 SMNVEV (reference sequence). The V and J ends lost 7 bases and 7 bases respectively, with 14 bases between them. This CDR3 contains 13 residues. CDR3 DNA: TGTGCCAGCACCCCAGGGTCACTTAATGAGCAGTTCTTC. Protein sequence: CASTPGSLNEQFF.

This chain uses TRBV6-1 with TRBJ2-1; D tentatively fits TRBD1 or TRBD2 (5 bases each). Trimming cost V 5 bases and J 9 bases, with 14 bases left between them. This CDR3 has 13 residues. CDR1 is MNHNS, CDR2 SASEGT, per germline. The CDR3 DNA sequence: TGTGCCAGCAGTTATGGAGGCAGGGTTGAGCAGTTCTTC. Translation gives CASSYGGRVEQFF.

This clonotype was picked up a small number of times. The chain carries TRBV15 and TRBJ2-4; D possibly uses TRBD1 or TRBD2 (5 bases each). Looked up from germline, CDR1 is LNHNV and CDR2 is YYDKDF (reference sequence). Trimming took 5 bases from V and 0 from J, leaving 17 bases between them. CDR3 length: 17 residues. CDR3 nucleotides: TGTGCCACCAGCTCCCTACACGGGACCCTAGCCAAAAACATTCAGTACTTC. Translated: CATSSLHGTLAKNIQYF.

This clonotype has at least ten counts. The V and J genes are TRBV27 and TRBJ2-3; D is ambiguous. Deletions cut 5 bases from V and 6 bases from J, with 9 bases between. Germline V CDR1 and CDR2: MNHEY, SMNVEV (reference sequence). This CDR3 has 12 residues. CDR3: CASSPTLDTQYF. CDR3 bases: TGTGCCAGCAGTCCTACCCTCGATACGCAGTATTTT.

The V call is TRBV2, the J call TRBJ2-1; perhaps TRBD2 as D (5 bases). Trimming left V 4 bases short and J 6 bases short, with 7 bases between. The CDR3 has 12 amino acids. CDR1 is SNHLY and CDR2 is FYNNEI in the germline V gene. The CDR3 sequence: CASSAGSNEQFF. The CDR3 DNA follows: TGTGCCAGCAGTGCGGGATCCAATGAGCAGTTCTTC.

This clonotype appeared a few times. The rearrangement links TRBV19 to TRBJ2-7, with D perhaps assigned TRBD1 or TRBD2 (6 bases each). Trimming removed 3 bases at V and 7 bases at J, with 16 bases between. From germline, CDR1 is LNHDA and CDR2 SQIVND (reference sequence). This CDR3 region has 14 residues. CDR3 sequence reads: CASSIQGTVGEQYF. Here the CDR3 DNA reads TGTGCCAGTAGTATCCAGGGGACTGTTGGGGAGCAGTACTTC.

In this sample, this clonotype turned up many times. The V and J genes are TRBV7-2 and TRBJ2-7; a possible D gene is TRBD1 (5 bases). This CDR3 has 18 amino acids. The germline V gene encodes CDR1 SGHTA and CDR2 FQGNSA. Trimming pared 0 bases from V and 3 bases from J, leaving 21 bases between. For the CDR3, the DNA is TGTGCCAGCAGCTTAGCCCCCCGACAGACCCAAACCTTCTACGAGCAGTACTTC. Residues: CASSLAPRQTQTFYEQYF.